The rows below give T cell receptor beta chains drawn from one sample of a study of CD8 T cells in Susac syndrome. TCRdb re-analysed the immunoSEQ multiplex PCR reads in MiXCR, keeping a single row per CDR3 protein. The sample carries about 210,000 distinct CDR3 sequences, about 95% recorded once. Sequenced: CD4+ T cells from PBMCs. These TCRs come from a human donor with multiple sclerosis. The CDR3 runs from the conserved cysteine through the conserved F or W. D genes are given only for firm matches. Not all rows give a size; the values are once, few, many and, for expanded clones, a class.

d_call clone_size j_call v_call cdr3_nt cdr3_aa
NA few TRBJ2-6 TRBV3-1 TGTGCCAGCAGCTCTCAGCGTGGGGCCAACGTCCTGACTTTC CASSSQRGANVLTF
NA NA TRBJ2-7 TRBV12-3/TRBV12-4 TGTGCCAGCAGGTTGGTGGGCTCCAACGAGCAGTACTTC CASRLVGSNEQYF
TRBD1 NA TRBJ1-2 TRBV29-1 TGCAGCGTGGGAACCGGGACAGGGGGCCAGGGCTACACCTTC CSVGTGTGGQGYTF
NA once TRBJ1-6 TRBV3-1 TGTGCCAGCAATTTGATCGGGTCTTCACCCCTCCACTTT CASNLIGSSPLHF
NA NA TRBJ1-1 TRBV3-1 TGTGCCAGCAGCCAGAGGGGAAGACAGAACACTGAAGCTTTCTTT CASSQRGRQNTEAFF
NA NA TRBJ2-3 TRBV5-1 TGCGCCAGCAGCTTGGCCGGGCTCCGCACAGATACGCAGTATTTT CASSLAGLRTDTQYF
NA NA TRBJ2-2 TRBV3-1 TGTGCCAGCAGCCAAGACACTATGTACATGCGGGAGCTGTTTTTT CASSQDTMYMRELFF
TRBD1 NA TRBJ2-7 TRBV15 TGTGCCACCAGCAGAGGGACAGGGACAAACTACGAGCAGTACTTC CATSRGTGTNYEQYF
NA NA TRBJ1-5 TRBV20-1 TGCAGTGCAACGACAGCTGATCAGCCCCAGCATTTT CSATTADQPQHF
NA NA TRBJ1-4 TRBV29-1 TGCAGCGTTGACAGGGTAGGGGGGGAAAAACTGTTTTTT CSVDRVGGEKLFF
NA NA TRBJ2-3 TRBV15 TGTGCCACCAGCAGAGCGGAGTCAGATACGCAGTATTTT CATSRAESDTQYF
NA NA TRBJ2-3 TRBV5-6 TGTGCCAGCCGAGGGTTGGGTTTCAAGGGCACAGATACGCAGTATTTT CASRGLGFKGTDTQYF
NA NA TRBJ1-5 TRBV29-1 TGCAGCGTCCAGACAGGCACTAGCAATCAGCCCCAGCATTTT CSVQTGTSNQPQHF
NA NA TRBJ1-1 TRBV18 TGTGCCAGCTCACCACGAGCTGCGGGGGCGAACACTGAAGCTTTCTTT CASSPRAAGANTEAFF
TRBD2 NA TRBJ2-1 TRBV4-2 TGTGCCAGCAGCCAAGACGAGCGGGAGGACTCCTACAATGAGCAGTTCTTC CASSQDEREDSYNEQFF
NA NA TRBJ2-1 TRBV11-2 TGTGCCAGCAGCTTGTCTTTTAGGGGCAAATCCTACAATGAGCAGTTCTTC CASSLSFRGKSYNEQFF
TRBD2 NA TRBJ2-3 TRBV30 TGTGCGGGGAGGAGCGGGAGGGTCACAGATACGCAGTATTTT CAGRSGRVTDTQYF
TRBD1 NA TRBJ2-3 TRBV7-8 TGTGCCAGCAGCTTGGGACAGGCCAGCGGGGATACGCAGTATTTT CASSLGQASGDTQYF
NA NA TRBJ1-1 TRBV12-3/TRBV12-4 TGTGCCAGCAGTTTAGGAGGCGGAGCTTTCTTT CASSLGGGAFF
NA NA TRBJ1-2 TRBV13 TGTGCCAGCAGCATGGACACCTGGGGCTACACCTTC CASSMDTWGYTF
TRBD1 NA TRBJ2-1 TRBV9 TGTGCCAGCAGCCGGGACAGGGGGAGGGATGAGCAGTTCTTC CASSRDRGRDEQFF
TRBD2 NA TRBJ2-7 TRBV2 TGTGCCAGCAGGGAGGCGGGGGGCGAGCAGTACTTC CASREAGGEQYF
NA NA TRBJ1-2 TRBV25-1 TGTGCCAGCAGTGAGAGACTCGCGTCTGGCTACACCTTC CASSERLASGYTF
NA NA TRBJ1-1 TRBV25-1 TGTGCCAGCAGTGGCAGAATGAACACTGAAGCTTTCTTT CASSGRMNTEAFF
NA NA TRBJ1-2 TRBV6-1 TGTGCCAGCAGTGAAGGCCCGATTGGCTACACCTTC CASSEGPIGYTF